This T cell receptor beta chain is drawn from a study of Graves' ophthalmopathy and Graves' hyperthyroidism. General study findings and limits: In predicting ophthalmopathy progression, the model reached over 70% sensitivity and under 75% specificity.

This clonotype has a handful of counts. The antigen is undetermined. Investigators amplified TCR beta CDR3 regions from RNA transcripts. Second-round multiplex PCR followed a first-round RT-PCR using HTBI primers. A single record per CDR3 protein comes from TCRdb applying MiXCR to the multiplex PCR reads. The sample includes hundreds of thousands of distinct CDR3 sequences, about 24% seen only once; the top ten take around 7%. The germline V gene has CDR1 SGHNT and CDR2 YENEEA. This CDR3 is 15 amino acids long. V dropped 1 base and J dropped 8 bases, with 14 bases sitting between them. Material: peripheral blood. The source of this sequence is a woman younger than 30 with stable Graves' hyperthyroidism. Some clones in this sample may be carry-over from other donors' samples. The chain has TRBV11-3 and TRBJ2-2; D call uncertain. CDR3 sequence: CASSLAQMYPGELFF. CDR3 sequence (DNA): TGTGCCAGCAGCTTAGCACAGATGTATCCTGGGGAGCTGTTTTTT. Looking up the rest from reference TRBV11-3 and TRBJ2-2 gives the full variable domain: EAGVVQSPRYKIIEKKQPVAFWCNPISGHNTLYWYLQNLGQGPELLIRYENEEAVDDSQLPKDRFSAERLKGVDSTLKIQPAELGDSAVYLCASSLAQMYPGELFFGEGSRLTVL.